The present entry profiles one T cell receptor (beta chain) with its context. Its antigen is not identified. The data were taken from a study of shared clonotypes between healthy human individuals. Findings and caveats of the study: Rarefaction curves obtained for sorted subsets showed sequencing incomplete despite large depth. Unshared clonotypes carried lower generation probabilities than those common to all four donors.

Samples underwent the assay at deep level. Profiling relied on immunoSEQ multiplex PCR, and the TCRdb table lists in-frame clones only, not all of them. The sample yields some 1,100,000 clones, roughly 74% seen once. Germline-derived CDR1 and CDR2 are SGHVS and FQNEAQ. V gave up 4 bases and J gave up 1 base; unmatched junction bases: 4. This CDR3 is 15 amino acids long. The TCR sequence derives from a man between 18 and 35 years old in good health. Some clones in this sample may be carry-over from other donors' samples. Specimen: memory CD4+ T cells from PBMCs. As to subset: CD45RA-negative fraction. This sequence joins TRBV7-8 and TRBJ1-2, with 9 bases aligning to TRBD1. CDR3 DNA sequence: TGTGCCAGCAGCTCACAGGGGGCCGATAACTATGGCTACACCTTC. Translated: CASSSQGADNYGYTF.